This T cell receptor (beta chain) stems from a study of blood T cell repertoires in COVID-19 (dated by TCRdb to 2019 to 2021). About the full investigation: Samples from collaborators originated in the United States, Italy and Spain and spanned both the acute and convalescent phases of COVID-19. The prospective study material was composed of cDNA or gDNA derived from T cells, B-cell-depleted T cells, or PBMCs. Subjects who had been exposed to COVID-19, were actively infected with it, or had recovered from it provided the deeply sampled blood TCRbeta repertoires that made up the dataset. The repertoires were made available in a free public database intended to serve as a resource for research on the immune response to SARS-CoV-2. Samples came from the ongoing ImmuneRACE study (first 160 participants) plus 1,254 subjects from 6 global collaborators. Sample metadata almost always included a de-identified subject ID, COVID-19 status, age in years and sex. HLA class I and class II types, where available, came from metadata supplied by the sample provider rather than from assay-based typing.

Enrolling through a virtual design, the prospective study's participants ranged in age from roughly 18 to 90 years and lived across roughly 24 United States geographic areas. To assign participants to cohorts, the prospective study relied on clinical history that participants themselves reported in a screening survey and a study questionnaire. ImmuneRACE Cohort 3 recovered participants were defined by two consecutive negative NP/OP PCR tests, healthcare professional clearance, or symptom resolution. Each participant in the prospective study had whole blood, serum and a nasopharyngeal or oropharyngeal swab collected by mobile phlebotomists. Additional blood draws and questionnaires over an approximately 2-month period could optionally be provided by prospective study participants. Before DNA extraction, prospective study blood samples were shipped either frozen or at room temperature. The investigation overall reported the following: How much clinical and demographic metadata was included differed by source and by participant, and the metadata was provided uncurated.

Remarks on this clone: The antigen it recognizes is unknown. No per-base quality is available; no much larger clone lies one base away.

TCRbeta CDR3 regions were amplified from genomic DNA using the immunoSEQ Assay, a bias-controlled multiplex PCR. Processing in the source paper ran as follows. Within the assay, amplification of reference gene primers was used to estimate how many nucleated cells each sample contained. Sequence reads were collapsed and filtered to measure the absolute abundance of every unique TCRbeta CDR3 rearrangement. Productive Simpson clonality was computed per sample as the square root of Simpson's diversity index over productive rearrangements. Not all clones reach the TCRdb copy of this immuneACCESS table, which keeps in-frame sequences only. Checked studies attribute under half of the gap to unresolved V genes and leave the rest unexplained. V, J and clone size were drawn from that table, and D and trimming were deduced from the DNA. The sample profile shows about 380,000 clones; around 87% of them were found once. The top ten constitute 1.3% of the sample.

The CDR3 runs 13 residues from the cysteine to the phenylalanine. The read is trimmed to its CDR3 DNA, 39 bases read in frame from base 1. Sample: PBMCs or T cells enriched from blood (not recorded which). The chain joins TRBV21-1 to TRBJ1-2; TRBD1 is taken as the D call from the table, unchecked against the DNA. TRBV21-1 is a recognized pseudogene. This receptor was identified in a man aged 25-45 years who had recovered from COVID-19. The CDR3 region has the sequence CASSKDRGDGYTF. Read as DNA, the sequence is TGTGCCAGCAGCAAAGACAGGGGGGATGGCTACACCTTC.